This T cell receptor (beta chain) derives from a study of blood T cells in healthy people across ages. Alongside a J-beta primer mix, a sample-barcoded 5' primer served in a second PCR lasting 7 to 11 cycles. Via MiXCR, TCRdb re-called the 5' RACE reads, giving one row per CDR3 protein. The sample has about 640,000 distinct CDR3 sequences, roughly 50% seen once. Trimming took 3 bases from V and 5 from J, leaving 13 bases between them. The germline gives CDR1 SQVTM, CDR2 ANQGSEA. The CDR3 spans 13 residues. This clonotype has only a few counts. The chain has TRBV29-1 and TRBJ2-5; D possibly matches TRBD1 or TRBD2 (5 bases each). The sequence derives from a man aged 55-75 years in good health. Sequenced sample: blood. Written as DNA, the CDR3 is TGCAGCGTTGAGGCACCTTGGGGGGAGACCCAGTACTTC. Its translation is CSVEAPWGETQYF.